The entry below gives a single T cell receptor (beta chain) sequence along with its context. The antigen is not known. This CDR3 has 13 residues. Germline V lookup: CDR1 MNHEY, CDR2 SMNVEV (reference sequence). The V end was cut by 2 bases, the J end by 6 bases, with 5 bases between. These data come from a study of T-cell reconstitution after alpha-beta-depleted transplantation in children. Study-wide points: Reported findings indicate that, about two months after transplant, alpha-beta T cells came from several hundred expanded clones, which were derived from non-depleted graft cells. The main origin of T-cell counts and diversity one year after transplant was newly produced T cells. Recipient T cells and thymic progenitors that survived gave rise to the high TCRbeta diversity observed at day 60 in some patients.

TCRbeta library preparation incorporated unique molecular identifiers. TCRdb independently ran MiXCR on the PCR reads; one entry per CDR3 protein. The data contain under 250,000 distinct CDR3 sequences, approximately 17% of them seen just once; the ten biggest clones take up about 41%. The rearrangement uses TRBV27 and TRBJ1-6; D is uncertain. The TCR originated in a male patient between 2 and 10 years old who had a stem cell transplant for acute lymphoblastic leukemia, so the T cells may come from the graft donor. The starting material was PBMCs, mostly from graft donor cells, obtained 360 days after TCRalphabeta/CD19-depleted stem cell transplant. CDR3 region: CASSLLGNSPLHF. DNA for the CDR3: TGTGCCAGCAGTTTACTGGGTAATTCACCCCTCCACTTT.